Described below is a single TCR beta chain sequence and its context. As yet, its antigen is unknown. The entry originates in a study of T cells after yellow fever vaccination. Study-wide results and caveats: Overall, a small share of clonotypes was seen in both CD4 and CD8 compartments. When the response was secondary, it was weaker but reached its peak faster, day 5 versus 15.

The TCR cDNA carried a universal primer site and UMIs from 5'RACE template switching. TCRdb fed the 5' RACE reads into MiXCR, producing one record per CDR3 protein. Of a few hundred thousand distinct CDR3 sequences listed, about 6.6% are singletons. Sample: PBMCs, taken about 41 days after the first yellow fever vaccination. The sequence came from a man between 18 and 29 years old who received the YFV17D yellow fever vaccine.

CDR3 sequence: CASSQDYRQGSGNEQFF. The DNA for the CDR3 is TGCGCCAGCAGCCAAGACTATAGGCAGGGTTCGGGGAATGAGCAGTTCTTC. The rearrangement uses TRBV4-3 and TRBJ2-1, with D perhaps being TRBD1 or TRBD2 (5 bases each). Germline CDR1 LGHNA, CDR2 YSLEER. CDR3 length: 17 amino acids. V was cut by 0 bases and J by 7 bases, with 19 bases left in between.